The rows below give T cell receptor beta chains drawn from one sample of a study of CD8+ T cells in alopecia areata. TCRdb's table, derived via immunoSEQ multiplex PCR, lists solely in-frame clones and lacks some. Among under 250,000 clones listed, around three fifths were seen once. The sequencing here drew on CD4+ T cells sorted from blood, taken at week 0. The receptors were sampled from a human donor with alopecia areata. Both conserved end residues are trimmed from each CDR3. The order of the fields is J gene, V gene, CDR3 protein.

TRBJ2-7,TRBV6-5,ASSALPSGYYEQY
TRBJ1-4,TRBV18,ASSPLLSRVWEKLF
TRBJ2-1,TRBV29-1,SVTVWGSNNEQF
TRBJ1-6,TRBV2,ASTQTNREPLH
TRBJ2-3,TRBV6-1,ASSGAVATDTQY
TRBJ2-1,TRBV9,ASSQGGNYNEQF
TRBJ2-3,TRBV29-1,SVVGRLITLTDTQY
TRBJ2-7,TRBV29-1,SAAGSLYYEQY
TRBJ2-3,TRBV5-4,ASSIRGAEDTQY
TRBJ1-2,TRBV6-5,ASSYGQGAYGYT
TRBJ2-1,TRBV30,AHDEQF
TRBJ2-7,TRBV5-1,ASSLLGGLAGSYYEQY
TRBJ1-6,TRBV30,AWGTTSYNSPLH
TRBJ2-7,TRBV27,ASSLGLAGAGGEQY
TRBJ2-7,TRBV6-5,ASSYSSSGSSYEQY
TRBJ1-2,TRBV12-5,ASGLQPGQGAYGYT
TRBJ2-5,TRBV29-1,SVEYSQETQY
TRBJ2-6,TRBV30,AWTFGGNVLT
TRBJ1-2,TRBV29-1,SVEVFGRREGYT
TRBJ1-6,TRBV6-5,ASSYGNSPLH
TRBJ1-2,TRBV15,ATSTGVYGYT
TRBJ2-1,TRBV11-2,ATRRLTYNEQF
TRBJ2-7,TRBV6-5,ASSYSKQGSYEQY
TRBJ2-5,TRBV29-1,SVGWFQY
TRBJ1-2,TRBV29-1,SVEGPGGYT
TRBJ1-2,TRBV29-1,SVSEKPNYGYT
TRBJ1-1,TRBV18,ASSPGKNTEAF
TRBJ1-2,TRBV20-1,SASVDGYT
TRBJ2-7,TRBV27,ASSSLSGWTSSYEQY
TRBJ2-1,TRBV5-1,ASSLDESSYNEQF
TRBJ2-1,TRBV30,AWSQTINEQF
TRBJ2-7,TRBV5-4,ASSESGVYEQY
TRBJ2-3,TRBV7-8,ASSSRAGAGTDTQY
TRBJ2-3,TRBV28,ASSSPTDTQY
TRBJ2-7,TRBV5-1,ASSSRDSTSYEQY